The clone carrying this T cell receptor beta chain was observed once. Its specificity is unknown. Stated time point: blood at routine non-recurrence follow-up after resection. The study sequenced unsorted whole RNA from tumor, nontumor lung or frozen PBMC. TCRdb itself ran the 5' RACE reads through MiXCR, one entry per CDR3 protein. The sample contains roughly 120,000 distinct CDR3 sequences, 12% of which appear only once. The record originates from a study of spatial heterogeneity in lung cancer. Study overall: The donor group consisted of some 70 patients who had untreated, early-stage non-small cell lung cancer. Detected sequences consistently included more beta-chain ones than alpha-chain ones. The follow-up PBMC samples were sequenced whenever they were available. The median time to follow-up was approximately 26 months after resection. Whole-study findings and limits: Relative to follow-up, resection was when ubiquitous expanded tumor TCRs appeared more in blood.

The V end was cut by 3 bases, the J end by 1 base, with 10 bases between. The CDR3 is 14 amino acids. The germline gives CDR1 SGHRS, CDR2 YFSETQ. The chain joins TRBV5-1 to TRBJ2-5; possibly TRBD2 for D (6 bases). This sequence was found in a male donor with early-stage non-small cell lung cancer. This specimen was PBMCs, taken at follow-up. For the CDR3, the DNA is TGCGCCAGCAGCTCCGGGGGATCCCAAGAGACCCAGTACTTC. Translation: CASSSGGSQETQYF.